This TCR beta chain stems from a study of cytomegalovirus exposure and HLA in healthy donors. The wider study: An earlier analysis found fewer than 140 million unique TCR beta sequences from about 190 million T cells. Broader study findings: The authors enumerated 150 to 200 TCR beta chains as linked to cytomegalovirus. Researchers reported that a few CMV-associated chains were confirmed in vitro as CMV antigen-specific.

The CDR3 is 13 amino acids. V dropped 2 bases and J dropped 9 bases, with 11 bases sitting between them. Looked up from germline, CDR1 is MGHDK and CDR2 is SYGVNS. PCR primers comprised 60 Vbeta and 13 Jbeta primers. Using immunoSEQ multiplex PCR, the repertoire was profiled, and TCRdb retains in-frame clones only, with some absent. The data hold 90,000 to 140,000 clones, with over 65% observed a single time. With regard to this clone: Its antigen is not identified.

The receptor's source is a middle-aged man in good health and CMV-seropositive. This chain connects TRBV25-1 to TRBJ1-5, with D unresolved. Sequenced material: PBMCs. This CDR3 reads CASSEQQEGPQHF. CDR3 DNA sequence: TGTGCCAGCAGTGAACAGCAGGAGGGGCCCCAGCATTTT.